This entry concerns a single T cell receptor beta chain. The germline V gene has CDR1 SGDLS and CDR2 YYNGEE. This CDR3 is built from 17 residues. J gave up 4 bases and V 3 bases, and 8 bases lay outside the gene matches. This specimen comes from a study of blood T cell repertoires in COVID-19. Study in general: Samples of COVID-19 (acute and convalescent) were obtained from the United States, Italy and Spain. PBMCs, B-cell-depleted T cells, or T cells were the source of the cDNA or gDNA that made up the material.

As handled by the study authors: Researchers report that nucleated cell counts were estimated from reference gene primer amplification. Some clones are missing from TCRdb's copy, which holds only in-frame ones; the method was immunoSEQ multiplex PCR. V, J and clone size derive from that table, while D and trimming were established from the DNA sequence. The repertoire holds roughly 150,000 clones, with approximately 82% as singletons. This TCR came from a woman aged 45-65 years in a cohort sampled during active or convalescent COVID-19. This chain uses TRBV9 with TRBJ2-3; the match to TRBD2 covers 13 bases. Input material: peripheral blood. CDR3 loop: CASSDQTSGGLADTQYF. The DNA of the CDR3 is TGTGCCAGCAGCGACCAGACTAGCGGGGGGTTGGCAGATACGCAGTATTTT.